The present entry profiles one T cell receptor beta chain with its context. The CDR3 has 15 amino acids. Between the trimmed V and J ends, which lost 5 bases and 0 bases, there was a span of 11 bases. Germline-derived CDR1 and CDR2 are KGHSH and LQKENI. Per the study methods: Estimation of nucleated cell counts was performed using reference gene primer amplification. Assay used: immunoSEQ multiplex PCR; TCRdb lists only in-frame clones, some missing. V, J and clone size derive from that table, while D and trimming were established from the DNA sequence. This sample yields about 65,000 clones, of which roughly 92% are seen a single time; less than 3.5% belongs to the top ten. The data were obtained in a study of blood T cell repertoires in COVID-19. At the level of the study: Samples taken during acute and convalescent COVID-19 were collected in the United States, Italy and Spain. T cells, B-cell-depleted T cells, or PBMCs supplied cDNA or gDNA.

The clonotype was recovered from a man in his sixties or seventies with active COVID-19. Material: peripheral blood. The gene calls are TRBV18 and TRBJ1-3; the D is unclear. Here the CDR3 DNA reads TGTGCCAGCTCATCGACTAAAAGCTCTGGAAACACCATATATTTT. The encoded protein is CASSSTKSSGNTIYF.